This record looks at one TCR beta chain sequence and its context. Its target is not known. The CDR3 loop spans 15 amino acids. Trimming shortened V by 7 bases and J by 1 base, and 16 bases separated the two germline ends. Germline values: CDR1 MGHRA, CDR2 YSYEKL. This entry belongs to a study of cytomegalovirus exposure and HLA in healthy donors. Study-wide context: Earlier, 95 million to 140 million unique TCR beta sequences were recovered from around 190 million T cells by an analysis.

The primer mix had 60 Vbeta and 13 Jbeta primers. Only in-frame clones appear in the TCRdb table, and some are missing; sequencing was by immunoSEQ multiplex PCR. In the table there are 85,000 to 100,000 clones, around 76% of which are singletons. Whole-study findings and limits: Common viral pathogens (according to a later analysis) appeared linked to several of the most significant clusters. Using a false discovery rate of 0.05, a later analysis showed that 16,000 or so TCR beta sequences were associated with HLA alleles.

The sample consisted of PBMCs. The TCR originated in a man aged 40-49 years in good health and CMV-seropositive. This chain connects TRBV4-1 to TRBJ1-1, with D possibly TRBD1 on 5 matching bases. The CDR3 nucleotides are TGCGCCAGCACCGGGGGGGGTTCAAGGAACACTGAAGCTTTCTTT. Its protein is CASTGGGSRNTEAFF.